The clone carrying this T cell receptor beta chain has a single count. After removal of 4 bases from V and 6 bases from J, the junction contained 8 bases not matched to a gene. CDR3 length equals 14 residues. Germline CDR1 SGHDT, CDR2 YYEEEE. The source of the sample is a study of blood T cell repertoires in COVID-19. Study in general: Material from acute and convalescent COVID-19 was sourced from the United States, Italy and Spain.

How the authors handled the data: How many nucleated cells were present was estimated from reference gene primer amplification. Produced via immunoSEQ multiplex PCR; TCRdb's table is partial and in-frame only. That table gives V, J and clone size, and the DNA gave D and trimming. The table includes roughly 200,000 clones, roughly four fifths detected once. The chain combines TRBV5-6 with TRBJ1-2, with TRBD1 matching 8 bases. This receptor was obtained from a man in his forties or fifties with active or convalescent COVID-19. The sequenced sample consisted of peripheral blood. CDR3 sequence: CASSVTGVGNGYTF. CDR3 nucleotides: TGTGCCAGCAGCGTGACAGGGGTAGGGAATGGCTACACCTTC.